This T cell receptor beta chain is from a study of metastatic and nonmetastatic thyroid tumors. At the level of the study: Thyroid patients, malignant and benign, had repertoires compared across blood and tumor or nodule tissue.

This clone was seen a few times. Trimming cost V 6 bases and J 7 bases; bases outside gene matches: 7. CDR3 length equals 15 residues. The V gene's germline CDR1 is MNHNS and CDR2 SASEGT. With MiXCR, TCRdb reprocessed the PCR reads. The sample shows 25,000 to 30,000 clones, 3.5% to 4% of them seen only once. Patients were all untreated before their thyroid surgery. J is TRBJ2-2 and V is TRBV6-1; TRBD1 matches at 11 bases. Material for sequencing was blood. The sequence derives from a male donor with papillary thyroid cancer or a benign thyroid nodule (not recorded which). Some clones in this sample may be carry-over from other donors' samples. DNA of the CDR3: TGTGCCAGCAGGCCGGGACAGGGGGTTTTCGGGGAGCTGTTTTTT. It yields the protein CASRPGQGVFGELFF.